The present T cell receptor (beta chain) was sequenced within a study of T-cell memory formation after mild COVID-19. This clonotype was seen ten or more times. Antigen: not known. CDR1 SGHTA and CDR2 FQGTGA come from the germline V gene. The CDR3 is 16 residues long. Germline trimming cut 0 bases from V and 4 bases from J; bases unmatched to any gene: 4. Whole-study results and caveats: Prior to infection, memory already included some responding clones, suggesting cross-reactive memory joined.

TCRdb reanalysed the 5' RACE reads using MiXCR and keeps one entry per CDR3 protein. The table records roughly 300,000 distinct CDR3 sequences, 8% to 9% of them present only once. Sequencing was performed on PBMCs or a T cell subset sorted from them (not recorded which). V usage is TRBV7-3 and J usage is TRBJ1-1, with 11 bases matching TRBD1. This receptor was obtained from a man between 18 and 35 years old who had mild COVID-19 (a few samples of this study predate the infection). Cell type and time point are not known. CDR3 in amino acids: CASSLTGTGGATEAFF. In DNA form, the CDR3 reads TGTGCCAGCAGCTTAACCGGGACAGGGGGGGCCACTGAAGCTTTCTTT.